Below are 22 T cell receptor beta chains sequenced from a single sample in a study of blood T cell repertoires in COVID-19. Some clones are missing from TCRdb's copy, which holds only in-frame ones; the method was immunoSEQ multiplex PCR. The table shows roughly 87,000 clones, with about 88% occurring only once. Sequenced sample: peripheral blood. These receptors came from a woman between 55 and 75 years old with acute or convalescent COVID-19.

The V call is TRBV5-6, the J call TRBJ2-2; the D gene is possibly TRBD1 (6 bases). The germline gives CDR1 SGHDT, CDR2 YYEEEE. This CDR3 has 15 amino acids. Trimming cost V 1 base and J 2 bases, with 9 bases left between them. CDR3 DNA sequence: TGTGCCAGCAGCTTGCTAGGGGGAAACACCGGGGAGCTGTTTTTT. This translates into CASSLLGGNTGELFF. The whole variable domain, remainder taken from reference TRBV5-6 and TRBJ2-2, is DAGVTQSPTHLIKTRGQQVTLRCSPKSGHDTVSWYQQALGQGPQFIFQYYEEEERQRGNFPDRFSGHQFPNYSSELNVNALLLGDSALYLCASSLLGGNTGELFFGEGSRLTVL.

The CDR3 here is CASSRTIANTEAFF. The CDR3 coding sequence is TGTGCCAGTAGTCGGACAATTGCGAACACTGAAGCTTTCTTT. This sequence joins TRBV19 and TRBJ1-1; a weak D match, TRBD1 (5 bases). V lost 5 bases and J lost 1, with 11 bases in between. The length of the CDR3 is 14 residues. Germline V gene lookup returns CDR1 LNHDA and CDR2 SQIVND (reference sequence).

The chain has TRBV15 and TRBJ1-5; D is unclear. Germline CDR1 is LNHNV and CDR2 is YYDKDF (reference sequence). V lost 1 base and J 4 bases, leaving 20 bases between the germline ends. The CDR3 sequence is 18 residues long. CDR3 residues: CATSRGSTRTGNNQPQHF. The CDR3 coding sequence is TGTGCCACCAGCAGAGGCTCGACCCGGACGGGGAATAATCAGCCCCAGCATTTT.

The sample holds one count of this clone. This chain uses TRBV10-3 with TRBJ1-3, with D possibly being TRBD1 (5 bases). V lost 4 bases, J lost 4 bases, and 17 bases lay in between. The CDR3 covers 16 residues. Germline V gene data show CDR1 as ENHRY and CDR2 as SYGVKD. Here the CDR3 DNA reads TGTGCCATCAGTGGATATACCGACAGTTTCGGAAACACCATATATTTT. This encodes CAISGYTDSFGNTIYF.

This rearrangement joins TRBV7-9 to TRBJ1-6, with D maybe TRBD1 (6 bases). The CDR3 length is 15 residues. Trimming took off 4 bases at V and 10 bases at J, with 17 bases between the two ends. Per the germline V gene, CDR1 is SEHNR and CDR2 is FQNEAQ (reference sequence). The CDR3 region is CASSYLVGAGSPLHF. DNA for the CDR3: TGTGCCAGCAGCTACCTGGTGGGGGCAGGATCACCCCTCCACTTT.

This clone was found a few times. The gene calls are TRBV2 and TRBJ2-7; TRBD2 matches 7 bases. This CDR3 is built from 14 residues. The germline gives CDR1 SNHLY, CDR2 FYNNEI. V lost 0 bases, J lost 5 bases, and 4 bases stayed unmatched. CDR3 loop: CASSEALGGDEQYF. CDR3 nucleotides: TGTGCCAGCAGTGAAGCGCTGGGAGGGGACGAGCAGTACTTC.

In this sample, this clone turned up once. V usage is TRBV4-1 and J usage is TRBJ2-1; D possibly corresponds to TRBD2 (7 bases). Trimming removed 3 bases at V and 3 bases at J, with 15 bases between. The CDR3 covers 16 residues. Per germline, CDR1 MGHRA and CDR2 YSYEKL. The CDR3 DNA follows: TGCGCCAGCAGCCAGGACGGGGGGCCCGGCTACAATGAGCAGTTCTTC. Translated: CASSQDGGPGYNEQFF.

The chain is built from TRBV7-9 and TRBJ1-1; 7 nucleotides line up with TRBD1. With V trimmed by 5 bases and J by 10 bases, 7 bases remained unmatched. The CDR3 totals 12 residues. Germline CDR1 is SEHNR and CDR2 is FQNEAQ (reference sequence). The CDR3 DNA follows: TGTGCCAGCAGCGGAAGGGGGCAAGGAGCTTTCTTT. Amino acid sequence: CASSGRGQGAFF.

V is TRBV2 and J is TRBJ1-6; possibly TRBD1 for D (6 bases). This CDR3 region has 17 residues. V dropped 4 bases and J dropped 8 bases, with 21 bases sitting between them. Germline values: CDR1 SNHLY, CDR2 FYNNEI. This CDR3 reads CASSAGGDTSRDSPLHF. The CDR3 bases are TGTGCCAGCAGTGCGGGGGGGGACACCTCCAGGGATTCACCCCTCCACTTT.

The V call is TRBV9, the J call TRBJ2-2; the D gene is possibly TRBD2 (7 bases). Per the germline V gene, CDR1 is SGDLS and CDR2 is YYNGEE. The CDR3 covers 15 residues. Trimming shortened V by 7 bases and J by 4 bases, and 17 bases separated the two germline ends. The CDR3 region is CASSVWGGATGELFF. DNA of the CDR3: TGTGCCAGCTCCGTTTGGGGGGGGGCCACCGGGGAGCTGTTTTTT.

The genes are TRBV12-5 and TRBJ2-7, with D maybe TRBD2 (5 bases). The CDR3 length is 15 residues. With 1 base removed from V and 4 bases from J, the gap between germline ends came to 14 bases. CDR1 is LGHNT, CDR2 FRNRAP, per germline. As DNA, the CDR3 is TGTGCTAGTGGTTTGGGTGGGTCCCCGGGGTACGAGCAGTACTTC. Translating it yields CASGLGGSPGYEQYF.

The chain combines TRBV11-2 with TRBJ1-1, with 7 positions matching TRBD1. The length of the CDR3 is 16 residues. V trimming: 3 bases; J trimming: 2 bases; junction bases outside the gene matches: 9. Germline loops: CDR1 SGHAT, CDR2 FQNNGV. In nucleotides, the CDR3 is TGTGCCAGCAGCTTGAGGGGACAGTTAAGTAACACTGAAGCTTTCTTT. Its protein is CASSLRGQLSNTEAFF.

This clone was seen just once. J is TRBJ1-1 and V is TRBV2, with 8 bases identical to TRBD1. V dropped 8 bases and J dropped 2; count of bases not matched to a gene: 4. The germline CDR1 and CDR2 sequences are SNHLY and FYNNEI. This CDR3 has 13 residues. CDR3 region: CASVGQGNTEAFF. The CDR3 DNA is TGTGCCAGCGTCGGACAGGGTAACACTGAAGCTTTCTTT.

DNA of the CDR3: TGCAGCGTCAAGGGACTGCCGTACAATGAGCAGTTCTTC. Protein sequence: CSVKGLPYNEQFF. The rearrangement links TRBV29-1 to TRBJ2-1; D is perhaps TRBD2 (6 bases). The CDR3 is 13 amino acids. The germline V gene encodes CDR1 SQVTM and CDR2 ANQGSEA. V lost 6 bases and J lost 4, with 13 bases in between.

The chain recombines TRBV29-1 with TRBJ2-7; D remains unclear. The V end was cut by 0 bases, the J end by 0 bases, with 9 bases between. The CDR3 spans 14 residues. Germline V gene lookup returns CDR1 SQVTM and CDR2 ANQGSEA. CDR3 sequence reads: CSVEEADSSYEQYF. CDR3 DNA sequence: TGCAGCGTTGAAGAGGCGGATAGCTCCTACGAGCAGTACTTC.

The rearrangement links TRBV7-9 to TRBJ2-1, with D maybe TRBD2 (6 bases). V was cut by 1 base and J by 0 bases, with 19 bases left in between. Germline V CDR1 and CDR2: SEHNR, FQNEAQ (reference sequence). The length of the CDR3 is 19 residues. CDR3 sequence (DNA): TGTGCCAGCAGCTTAGGCGACTTAGCGGATTCACCCTCCTACAATGAGCAGTTCTTC. Translation: CASSLGDLADSPSYNEQFF.

The chain recombines TRBV2 with TRBJ2-5; tentatively, D is TRBD2 (5 bases). In germline, CDR1 is SNHLY, CDR2 FYNNEI. This CDR3 has 14 residues. V dropped 4 bases and J dropped 5 bases, with 14 bases sitting between them. CDR3 region: CASSGDAAGETQYF. CDR3 coding DNA: TGTGCCAGCAGTGGAGACGCTGCGGGTGAGACCCAGTACTTC.

This clone was observed a single time. This rearrangement joins TRBV5-6 to TRBJ1-2; D remains unclear. Germline CDR1 is SGHDT and CDR2 is YYEEEE. V was trimmed by 4 bases and J by 3 bases, leaving 16 bases between them. This CDR3 is built from 15 residues. The CDR3 coding sequence is TGTGCCAGCAGCCGAGCGGGGAGGGCGGACTATGGCTACACCTTC. It yields the protein CASSRAGRADYGYTF.

The chain carries TRBV5-1 and TRBJ2-1, with 7 bases lining up with TRBD2. V lost 0 bases to trimming and J lost 10 bases; unmatched junction nucleotides: 19. The CDR3 covers 18 residues. Germline V CDR1 and CDR2: SGHRS, YFSETQ. The CDR3 spells CASSLAASGGVQLGEQFF. The CDR3 DNA sequence: TGCGCCAGCAGCTTGGCCGCTAGCGGTGGGGTACAATTGGGCGAGCAGTTCTTC. The whole variable domain, filled in from reference TRBV5-1 and TRBJ2-1, reads KAGVTQTPRYLIKTRGQQVTLSCSPISGHRSVSWYQQTPGQGLQFLFEYFSETQRNKGNFPGRFSGRQFSNSRSEMNVSTLELGDSALYLCASSLAASGGVQLGEQFFGPGTRLTVL.

CDR3 bases: TGTGCCAGCAGTGCGCAGGCCGGGACAGGGCCCTACACAGATACGCAGTATTTT. Translating it yields CASSAQAGTGPYTDTQYF. V gene TRBV2 combines with J gene TRBJ2-3; 9 bases map to TRBD1. The trim removed 4 bases at V and 2 bases at J, leaving 13 bases unmatched. Germline CDR1 reads SNHLY; CDR2 reads FYNNEI. The CDR3 spans 18 residues.

The chain recombines TRBV4-2 with TRBJ2-1; 10 bases agree with TRBD2. CDR1 is LGHNA and CDR2 is YNFKEQ in the germline V gene. This CDR3 contains 15 residues. The V and J ends lost 4 bases and 6 bases, in that order; junction bases with no gene match: 6. The CDR3 sequence: CASSPGTSEGNEQFF. The CDR3 DNA sequence: TGTGCCAGCAGCCCGGGGACTAGCGAGGGCAATGAGCAGTTCTTC.

This clone was observed a few times. J is TRBJ2-5 and V is TRBV24-1; 8 nucleotides align to TRBD1. CDR3 length: 13 residues. J lost 5 bases, V lost 8 bases, and 6 bases had no gene match. From germline, CDR1 is KGHDR and CDR2 SFDVKD. The CDR3, as DNA: TGTGCCACCAAAGACAGGGGAGGTGAGACCCAGTACTTC. It encodes CATKDRGGETQYF.